This section outlines one TCR beta chain sequence together with its context. Antigen specificity is unknown. This record comes from a study of T-cell memory formation after mild COVID-19. V lost 4 bases and J lost 10, with 11 bases in between. The CDR3 length is 12 residues. TCRdb fed the 5' RACE reads into MiXCR, producing one record per CDR3 protein. The sample shows about 340,000 distinct CDR3 sequences, around 21% of them seen only once. Study results and limitations: Of the contracting clones, CD4+ ones lay mainly in CM and EM, and CD8+ ones in EMRA. Pre-infection memory contained some responding clones, which suggested that cross-reactive memory had joined.

V is TRBV12-3 or TRBV12-4 and J is TRBJ2-1; no reliable D call. The source material was PBMCs or a T cell subset sorted from them (not recorded which). The TCR originated in an adult woman who had mild COVID-19 (a few samples of this study predate the infection). Cell type and time point are not known. CDR3 bases: TGTGCCAGCAGTTCAGACAATCGGGAGCAGTTCTTC. Residues: CASSSDNREQFF.